This paragraph covers one T cell receptor beta chain sequence. What it binds is unknown. CDR1 and CDR2 from the germline V gene are SGHRS and YFSETQ. The J segment lost 5 bases and the V segment lost 5 bases, leaving 9 bases of the junction unmatched. The length of the CDR3 is 14 residues. Carried by the TCR beta cDNA libraries were unique molecular identifiers. From the PCR reads, TCRdb called clonotypes with MiXCR, one entry per CDR3 protein. This sample has 600,000 to 750,000 distinct CDR3 sequences, with over 45% found just once. This specimen comes from a study of post-analysis software for immune sequencing data. The study, taken as a whole, reports: When patients were compared with controls, about five TRBV segments were more frequent, TRBV5-6, TRBV5-1 and TRBV20-1 among them. Significantly decreased normalized Chao1 diversity was recorded for multiple sclerosis patients relative to controls. Batch-mates among the samples co-clustered strongly by F measure.

J is TRBJ2-5 and V is TRBV5-1, with TRBD1 matching over 7 bases. Input material: blood. This TCR was recovered from a girl aged 2 to 9 with multiple sclerosis. CDR3 protein: CASSKGALAETQYF. The CDR3 DNA reads as TGCGCCAGCAGTAAGGGGGCTCTGGCGGAGACCCAGTACTTC.